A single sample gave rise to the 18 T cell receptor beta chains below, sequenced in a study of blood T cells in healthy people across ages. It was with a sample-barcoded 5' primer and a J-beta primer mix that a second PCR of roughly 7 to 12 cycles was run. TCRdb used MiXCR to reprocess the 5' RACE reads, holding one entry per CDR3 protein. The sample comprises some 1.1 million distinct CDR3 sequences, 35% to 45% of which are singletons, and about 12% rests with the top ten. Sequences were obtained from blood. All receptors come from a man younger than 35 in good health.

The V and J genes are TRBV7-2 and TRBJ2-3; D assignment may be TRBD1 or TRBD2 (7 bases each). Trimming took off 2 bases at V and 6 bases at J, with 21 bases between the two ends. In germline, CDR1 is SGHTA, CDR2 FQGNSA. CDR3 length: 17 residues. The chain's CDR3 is CASSLQGWAGGGDTQYF. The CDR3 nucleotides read TGTGCCAGCAGCTTACAAGGATGGGCAGGGGGGGGCGATACGCAGTATTTT. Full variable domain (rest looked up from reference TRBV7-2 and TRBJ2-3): GAGVSQSPSNKVTEKGKDVELRCDPISGHTALYWYRQSLGQGLEFLIYFQGNSAPDKSGLPSDRFSAERTGGSVSTLTIQRTQQEDSAVYLCASSLQGWAGGGDTQYFGPGTRLTVL.

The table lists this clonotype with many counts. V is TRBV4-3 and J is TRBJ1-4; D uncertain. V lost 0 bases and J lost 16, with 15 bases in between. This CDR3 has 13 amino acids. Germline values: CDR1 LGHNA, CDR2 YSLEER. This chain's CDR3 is CASSQDYPGGEFF. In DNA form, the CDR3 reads TGCGCCAGCAGCCAAGATTACCCGGGAGGAGAGTTTTTT.

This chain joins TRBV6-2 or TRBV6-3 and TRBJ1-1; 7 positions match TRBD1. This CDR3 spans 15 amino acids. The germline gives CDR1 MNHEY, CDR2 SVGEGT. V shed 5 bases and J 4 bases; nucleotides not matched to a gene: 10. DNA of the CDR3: TGTGCCAGCAGTAATACGGCGGGACAGAGCACTGAAGCTTTCTTT. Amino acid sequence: CASSNTAGQSTEAFF.

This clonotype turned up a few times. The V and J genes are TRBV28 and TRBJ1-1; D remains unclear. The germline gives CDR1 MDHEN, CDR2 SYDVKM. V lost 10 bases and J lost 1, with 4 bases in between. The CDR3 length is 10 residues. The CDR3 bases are TGTGCCACCTGGAACACTGAAGCTTTCTTT. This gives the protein CATWNTEAFF. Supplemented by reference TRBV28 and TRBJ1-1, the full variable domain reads DVKVTQSSRYLVKRTGEKVFLECVQDMDHENMFWYRQDPGLGLRLIYFSYDVKMKEKGDIPEGYSVSREKKERFSLILESASTNQTSMYLCATWNTEAFFGQGTRLTVV.

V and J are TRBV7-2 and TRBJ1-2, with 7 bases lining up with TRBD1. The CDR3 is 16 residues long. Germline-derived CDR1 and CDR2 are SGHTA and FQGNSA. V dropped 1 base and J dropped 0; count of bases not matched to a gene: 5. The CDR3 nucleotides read TGTGCCAGCAGCTTAGACAGGGGAAGCCCTAACTATGGCTACACCTTC. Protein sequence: CASSLDRGSPNYGYTF.

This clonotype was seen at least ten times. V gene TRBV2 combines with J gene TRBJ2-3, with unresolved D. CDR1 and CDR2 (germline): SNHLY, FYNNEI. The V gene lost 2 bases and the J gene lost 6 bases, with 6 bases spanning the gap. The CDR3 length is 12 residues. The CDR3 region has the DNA TGTGCCAGCAGTGAATTGGCCGATACGCAGTATTTT. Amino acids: CASSELADTQYF.

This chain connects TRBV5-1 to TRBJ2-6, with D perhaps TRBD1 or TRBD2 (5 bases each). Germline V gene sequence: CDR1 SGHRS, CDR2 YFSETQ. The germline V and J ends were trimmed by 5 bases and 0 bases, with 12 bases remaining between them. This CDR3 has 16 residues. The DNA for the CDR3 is TGCGCCAGCAGTCGGGACGGCAACTCTGGGGCCAACGTCCTGACTTTC. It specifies CASSRDGNSGANVLTF.

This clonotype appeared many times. CDR3 region: CASSLVTGELFF. CDR3 nucleotides: TGTGCCAGCAGTTTGGTCACCGGGGAGCTGTTTTTT. The V gene is TRBV7-9, the J gene TRBJ2-2; D call uncertain. The germline V gene encodes CDR1 SEHNR and CDR2 FQNEAQ (reference sequence). Trimming removed 6 bases from V and 4 bases from J, with 6 bases in between. CDR3 length: 12 amino acids.

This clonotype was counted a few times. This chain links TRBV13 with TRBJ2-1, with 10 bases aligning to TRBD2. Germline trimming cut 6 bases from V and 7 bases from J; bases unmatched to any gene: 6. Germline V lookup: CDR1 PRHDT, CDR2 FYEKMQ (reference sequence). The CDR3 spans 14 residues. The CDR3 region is CASSSGGPRNEQFF. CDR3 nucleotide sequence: TGTGCCAGCAGTAGCGGGGGGCCGCGTAATGAGCAGTTCTTC. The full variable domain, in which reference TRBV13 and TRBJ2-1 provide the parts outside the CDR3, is AAGVIQSPRHLIKEKRETATLKCYPIPRHDTVYWYQQGPGQDPQFLISFYEKMQSDKGSIPDRFSAQQFSDYHSELNMSSLELGDSALYFCASSSGGPRNEQFFGPGTRLTVL.

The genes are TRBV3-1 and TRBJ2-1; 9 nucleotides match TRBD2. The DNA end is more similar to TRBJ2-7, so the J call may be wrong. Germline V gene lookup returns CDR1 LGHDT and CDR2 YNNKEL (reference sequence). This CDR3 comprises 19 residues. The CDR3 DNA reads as TGTGCCAGCAGCCAAGATCCGCCTAGCGGGGACCTCTCCTACAATGAGCAGTACTTC. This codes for CASSQDPPSGDLSYNEQYF.

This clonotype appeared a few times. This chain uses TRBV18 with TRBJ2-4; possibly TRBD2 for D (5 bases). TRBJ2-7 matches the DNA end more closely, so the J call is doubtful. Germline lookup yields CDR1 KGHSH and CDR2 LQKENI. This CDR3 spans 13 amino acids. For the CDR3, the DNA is TGTGCCAGCTCACCACCGAACGGGAACGAGCAGTACTTC. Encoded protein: CASSPPNGNEQYF.

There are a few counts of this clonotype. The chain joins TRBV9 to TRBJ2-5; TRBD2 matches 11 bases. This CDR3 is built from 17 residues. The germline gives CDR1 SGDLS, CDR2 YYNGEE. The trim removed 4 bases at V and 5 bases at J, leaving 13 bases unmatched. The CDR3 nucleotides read TGTGCCAGCAGCTCTACTAGCGGGGGCTTCGTTGGGGAGACCCAGTACTTC. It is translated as CASSSTSGGFVGETQYF. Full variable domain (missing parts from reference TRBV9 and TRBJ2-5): DSGVTQTPKHLITATGQRVTLRCSPRSGDLSVYWYQQSLDQGLQFLIQYYNGEERAKGNILERFSAQQFPDLHSELNLSSLELGDSALYFCASSSTSGGFVGETQYFGPGTRLLVL.

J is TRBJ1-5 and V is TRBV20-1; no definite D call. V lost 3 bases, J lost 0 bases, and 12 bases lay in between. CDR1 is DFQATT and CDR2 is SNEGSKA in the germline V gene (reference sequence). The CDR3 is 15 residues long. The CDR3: CSASKAGYSNQPQHF. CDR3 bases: TGCAGTGCTAGCAAGGCTGGCTATAGCAATCAGCCCCAGCATTTT.

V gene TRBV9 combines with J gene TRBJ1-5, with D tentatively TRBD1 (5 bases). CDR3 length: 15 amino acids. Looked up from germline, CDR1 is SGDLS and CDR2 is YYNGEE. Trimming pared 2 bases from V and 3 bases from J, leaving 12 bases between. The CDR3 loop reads CASSVGRGYNQPQHF. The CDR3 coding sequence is TGTGCCAGCAGCGTTGGACGGGGCTACAATCAGCCCCAGCATTTT.

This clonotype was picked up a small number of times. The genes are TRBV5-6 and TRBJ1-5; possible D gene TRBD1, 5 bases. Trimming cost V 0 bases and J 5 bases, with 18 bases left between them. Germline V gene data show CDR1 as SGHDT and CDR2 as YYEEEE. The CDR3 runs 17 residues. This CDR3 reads CASSLEGGGAIDQPQHF. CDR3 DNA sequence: TGTGCCAGCAGCTTGGAAGGCGGCGGGGCTATCGATCAGCCCCAGCATTTT.

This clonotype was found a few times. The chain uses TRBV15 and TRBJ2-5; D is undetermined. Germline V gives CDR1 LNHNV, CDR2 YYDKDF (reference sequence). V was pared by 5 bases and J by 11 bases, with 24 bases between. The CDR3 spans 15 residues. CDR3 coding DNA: TGTGCCACCAGCGGGAACAATGTCGCCTACAATGAGCAGTACTTC. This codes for CATSGNNVAYNEQYF.

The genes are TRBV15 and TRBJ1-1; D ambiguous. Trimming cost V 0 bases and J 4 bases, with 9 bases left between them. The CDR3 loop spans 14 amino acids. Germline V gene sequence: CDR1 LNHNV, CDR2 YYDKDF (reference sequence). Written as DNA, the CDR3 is TGTGCCACCAGCAGAGACGGGGTCGGCACTGAAGCTTTCTTT. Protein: CATSRDGVGTEAFF.

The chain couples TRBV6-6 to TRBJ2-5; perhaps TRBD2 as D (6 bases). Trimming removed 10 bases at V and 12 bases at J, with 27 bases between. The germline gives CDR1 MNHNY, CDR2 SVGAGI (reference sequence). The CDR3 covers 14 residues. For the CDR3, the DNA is TGTGCCACCACTCGCGGGGCCACCAATCGGTTTGAGTACTTC. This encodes CATTRGATNRFEYF.